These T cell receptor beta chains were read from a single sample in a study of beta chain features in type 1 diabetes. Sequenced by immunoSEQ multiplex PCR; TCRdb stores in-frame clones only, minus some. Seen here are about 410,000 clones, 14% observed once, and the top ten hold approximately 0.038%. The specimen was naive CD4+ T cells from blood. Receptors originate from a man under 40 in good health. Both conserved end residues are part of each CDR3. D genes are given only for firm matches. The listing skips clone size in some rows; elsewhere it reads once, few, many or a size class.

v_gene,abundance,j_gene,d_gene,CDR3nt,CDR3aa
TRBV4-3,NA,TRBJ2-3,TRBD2,TGCGCCAGCAGCCAAGGGGGACTAGGAACAGATACGCAGTATTTT,CASSQGGLGTDTQYF
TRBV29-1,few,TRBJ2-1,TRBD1,TGCAGCGTTCCGGGACAGGGAATTTTGGATGAGCAGTTCTTC,CSVPGQGILDEQFF
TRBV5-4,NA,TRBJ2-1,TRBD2,TGTGCCAGCAGCCCACCTAGCGGGGGGGCCTACAATGAGCAGTTCTTC,CASSPPSGGAYNEQFF
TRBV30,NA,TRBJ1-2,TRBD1,TGTGCCTGGACTGCAGGGGGAAGAATCGACTATGGCTACACCTTC,CAWTAGGRIDYGYTF
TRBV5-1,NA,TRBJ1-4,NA,TGCGCCAGCAGCTTATCCCCTCCACAGGGATCGAATGAAAAACTGTTTTTT,CASSLSPPQGSNEKLFF
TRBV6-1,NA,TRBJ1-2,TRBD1,TGTGCCAGCAGTGAAGGACAGGGATATGGCTACACCTTC,CASSEGQGYGYTF
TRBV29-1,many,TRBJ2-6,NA,TGCAGCGTTGACGGGCAGGGGAGAACCTCTGGGGCCAACGTCCTGACTTTC,CSVDGQGRTSGANVLTF
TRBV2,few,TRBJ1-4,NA,TGTGCCATCAGGGAGAGTGATGATGAAAAACTGTTTTTT,CAIRESDDEKLFF
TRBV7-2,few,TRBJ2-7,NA,TGTGCCAGCAGCTCTAGAACGGGGGACGAGCAGTACTTC,CASSSRTGDEQYF
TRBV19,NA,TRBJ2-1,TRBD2,TGTGCCAGTAGTGTAGCGGGAGGGCTCCTGGCCAATGAGCAGTTCTTC,CASSVAGGLLANEQFF
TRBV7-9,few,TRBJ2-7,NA,TGTGCCAGCAGCTTAGTCCGCGACGAGCAGTACTTC,CASSLVRDEQYF
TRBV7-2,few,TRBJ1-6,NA,TGTGCCAGCAGTTATGGGCAGTTAAATTCACCCCTCCACTTT,CASSYGQLNSPLHF
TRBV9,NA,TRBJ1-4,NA,TGTGCCAGCAGCGCAGGGGATGAGGATGAAAAACTGTTTTTT,CASSAGDEDEKLFF
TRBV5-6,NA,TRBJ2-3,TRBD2,TGTGCCAGCATTGATAGCGGGGGTCCCACAGATACGCAGTATTTT,CASIDSGGPTDTQYF
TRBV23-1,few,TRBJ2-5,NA,TGCGCCAGCAGTCATTTGGTTGAGGGACAAGAGACCCAGTACTTC,CASSHLVEGQETQYF
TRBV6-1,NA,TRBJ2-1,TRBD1,TGTGCCAGCTGCCCGATGGGACAGGGCGTAGGTGAGCAGTTCTTC,CASCPMGQGVGEQFF
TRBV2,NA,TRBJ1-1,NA,TGTGCCAGCAGTCGGGGTTCTGAAGCTTTCTTT,CASSRGSEAFF
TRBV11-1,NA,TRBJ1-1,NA,TGTGCCAGCAGCCGTGGGACGAACACTGAAGCTTTCTTT,CASSRGTNTEAFF
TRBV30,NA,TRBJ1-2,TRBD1,TGTGCCTGGAGTGCCGGGACAGGGCCCTATGGCTACACCTTC,CAWSAGTGPYGYTF
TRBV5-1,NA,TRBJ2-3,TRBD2,TGCGCCAGCAGCTTGGGCCCTAGCGGGGTCACAGATACGCAGTATTTT,CASSLGPSGVTDTQYF
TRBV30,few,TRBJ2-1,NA,TGTGCCTGGAGTCGGGACACCTACAATGAGCAGTTCTTC,CAWSRDTYNEQFF
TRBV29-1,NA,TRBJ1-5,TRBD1,TGCAGCGCCACCACAGGGGGCGGCGGCAATCAGCCCCAGCATTTT,CSATTGGGGNQPQHF
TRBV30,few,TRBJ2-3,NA,TGTGCCTGGAATCGGGGCACAGATACGCAGTATTTT,CAWNRGTDTQYF
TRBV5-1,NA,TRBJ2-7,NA,TGCGCCAGCAGCTTGGGTCACTTCGCCTACGAGCAGTACTTC,CASSLGHFAYEQYF